These 18 T cell receptor beta chains were all obtained from the same sample, sequenced in a study of PD-1 blockade in classical Hodgkin lymphoma. Generated by immunoSEQ multiplex PCR, the TCRdb table keeps only in-frame clones and is missing some. The data hold 20,000 or so clones, with roughly 73% observed a single time. All patients relapsed after autologous stem cell transplantation, and brentuximab vedotin exposure varied. The sequencing used peripheral blood mononuclear cells (PBMCs), collected before the second cycle of nivolumab. These receptors originate from a human donor with classical Hodgkin lymphoma.

This chain uses TRBV7-8 with TRBJ1-4, with D possibly TRBD1 on 6 matching bases. The germline gives CDR1 SGHVS, CDR2 FQNEAQ. The CDR3 covers 14 residues. V gave up 5 bases and J gave up 4 bases, with 11 bases separating them. As DNA, the CDR3 is TGTGCCAGCAGCCCTACAGGGCATAATGAAAAACTGTTTTTT. It translates to CASSPTGHNEKLFF.

This clone was counted once. The chain is built from TRBV5-1 and TRBJ1-5; 7 nucleotides agree with TRBD1. Losses at the gene ends were 0 bases for V and 2 bases for J; bases not matched to a gene: 11. This CDR3 has 18 residues. Germline CDR1 and CDR2: SGHRS and YFSETQ. The CDR3 sequence: CASSLEDRPIYGNQPQHF. The CDR3 DNA is TGCGCCAGCAGCTTGGAGGACAGGCCGATATATGGCAATCAGCCCCAGCATTTT.

The chain has TRBV5-6 and TRBJ1-1; 7 nucleotides line up with TRBD1. The length of the CDR3 is 14 residues. The germline gives CDR1 SGHDT, CDR2 YYEEEE. V lost 4 bases and J lost 11; bases outside the gene matches: 14. CDR3 in amino acids: CASSARTGPLNAFF. CDR3 sequence (DNA): TGTGCCAGCAGCGCCCGGACAGGACCCCTGAACGCTTTCTTT.

J is TRBJ1-1 and V is TRBV11-2, with D maybe TRBD1 (6 bases). This CDR3 contains 15 residues. Germline CDR1 is SGHAT and CDR2 is FQNNGV. Trimming stripped 1 base from V and 4 bases from J, with 13 bases between. The DNA of the CDR3 is TGTGCCAGCAGCTTAGTTGGGGGGCTGAGCACTGAAGCTTTCTTT. It codes for CASSLVGGLSTEAFF. The full variable domain, in which reference TRBV11-2 and TRBJ1-1 provide the parts outside the CDR3, is EAGVAQSPRYKIIEKRQSVAFWCNPISGHATLYWYQQILGQGPKLLIQFQNNGVVDDSQLPKDRFSAERLKGVDSTLKIQPAKLEDSAVYLCASSLVGGLSTEAFFGQGTRLTVV.

V gene TRBV19 combines with J gene TRBJ1-2, with D possibly being TRBD1 (6 bases). Germline V lookup: CDR1 LNHDA, CDR2 SQIVND (reference sequence). This CDR3 has 14 residues. The V gene lost 4 bases and the J gene lost 0 bases, with 9 bases spanning the gap. The CDR3 protein is CASSKGGANYGYTF. The CDR3 DNA sequence: TGTGCCAGTAGTAAGGGGGGCGCTAACTATGGCTACACCTTC.

J is TRBJ2-1 and V is TRBV6-1; maybe TRBD2 (5 bases). V was pared by 4 bases and J by 7 bases, with 14 bases between. CDR3 length equals 14 residues. The germline V gene encodes CDR1 MNHNS and CDR2 SASEGT. CDR3 in amino acids: CASSASGSGNEQFF. The CDR3 DNA reads TGTGCCAGCAGTGCCAGCGGAAGCGGTAATGAGCAGTTCTTC.

This rearrangement joins TRBV27 to TRBJ2-6, with D unresolved. This CDR3 has 16 residues. CDR1 MNHEY and CDR2 SMNVEV come from the germline V gene (reference sequence). Trimming left V 6 bases short and J 0 bases short, with 12 bases between. CDR3 sequence (DNA): TGTGCCAGCAGCTGGCAGGCGGTCTCTGGGGCCAACGTCCTGACTTTC. Amino acids: CASSWQAVSGANVLTF.

V usage is TRBV10-2 and J usage is TRBJ2-1; TRBD2 matches at 13 bases. The CDR3 has 15 residues. Germline CDR1 is WSHSY and CDR2 is SAAADI. With V trimmed by 6 bases and J by 9 bases, 8 bases remained unmatched. The CDR3 DNA is TGCGCCAGCAGCACTAGCGGGAGGGCCGTCAGTGAGCAGTTCTTC. Translated, it gives CASSTSGRAVSEQFF.

Here the CDR3 reads CSVEEGTRTDTQYF. The CDR3 DNA reads as TGCAGCGTTGAAGAAGGTACACGTACAGATACGCAGTATTTT. V and J are TRBV29-1 and TRBJ2-3; D not certain. The CDR3 consists of 14 residues. In germline, CDR1 is SQVTM, CDR2 ANQGSEA. The ends were cut back, 0 bases at V and 3 bases at J, with 10 bases in the middle.

Only a few counts were recorded for this clone. This rearrangement joins TRBV27 to TRBJ2-2, with a possible D match to TRBD1 (7 bases). Trimming pared 0 bases from V and 5 bases from J, leaving 10 bases between. The CDR3 covers 15 residues. The germline CDR1 and CDR2 sequences are MNHEY and SMNVEV (reference sequence). The CDR3 reads CASSLSQGGTGELFF. For the CDR3, the DNA is TGTGCCAGCAGTTTATCGCAGGGGGGAACCGGGGAGCTGTTTTTT.

The chain employs TRBV5-1 and TRBJ2-5; possibly TRBD1 or TRBD2 for D (5 bases each). V was trimmed by 0 bases and J by 1 base, leaving 7 bases between them. CDR1 SGHRS and CDR2 YFSETQ come from the germline V gene. The CDR3 has 14 amino acids. CDR3 protein: CASSLGGTQETQYF. CDR3 in DNA: TGCGCCAGCAGCTTGGGTGGGACCCAAGAGACCCAGTACTTC. Looking up the rest from reference TRBV5-1 and TRBJ2-5 gives the full variable domain: KAGVTQTPRYLIKTRGQQVTLSCSPISGHRSVSWYQQTPGQGLQFLFEYFSETQRNKGNFPGRFSGRQFSNSRSEMNVSTLELGDSALYLCASSLGGTQETQYFGPGTRLLVL.

The chain joins TRBV25-1 to TRBJ2-7; no clear D gene. The CDR3 has 11 residues. From germline, CDR1 is MGHDK and CDR2 SYGVNS. Trimming left V 7 bases short and J 4 bases short, with 8 bases between. Written as DNA, the CDR3 is TGTGCCAGCACCCTTGGTTACGAGCAGTACTTC. Residues: CASTLGYEQYF.

This clone was observed a single time. The chain couples TRBV12-2 to TRBJ2-7; TRBD1 was called by the table and not checked on the DNA. TRBV12-2 is a pseudogene locus. The CDR3 runs 16 residues. CDR3 sequence: CASRLGVGQGFCEQYF. In DNA, the CDR3 is TGTGCAAGTCGCTTAGGTGTGGGACAGGGGTTTTGCGAGCAGTACTTC.

This rearrangement joins TRBV19 to TRBJ1-1; D possibly corresponds to TRBD1 (6 bases). CDR1 is LNHDA, CDR2 SQIVND, per germline (reference sequence). The V gene lost 3 bases and the J gene lost 0 bases, with 8 bases spanning the gap. The CDR3 is made up of 14 amino acids. The CDR3 sequence is CASSINRVNTEAFF. The CDR3 bases are TGTGCCAGTAGTATTAACAGGGTGAACACTGAAGCTTTCTTT.

V and J are TRBV5-6 and TRBJ2-7; D gene ambiguous. The V gene lost 0 bases and the J gene lost 3 bases, with 7 bases spanning the gap. This CDR3 is 13 amino acids long. Germline V gene data show CDR1 as SGHDT and CDR2 as YYEEEE. The CDR3 DNA reads as TGTGCCAGCAGCTTGGACAGAGTCTACGAGCAGTACTTC. Translation gives CASSLDRVYEQYF.

This chain links TRBV27 with TRBJ2-1; D is unresolved. CDR1 is MNHEY and CDR2 is SMNVEV in the germline V gene (reference sequence). The V end was cut by 8 bases, the J end by 5 bases, with 16 bases between. This CDR3 spans 14 amino acids. The CDR3 sequence: CASWRRASDNEQFF. The CDR3 DNA follows: TGTGCCAGCTGGAGAAGAGCCTCGGACAATGAGCAGTTCTTC.

This clone was seen only a few times. The chain carries TRBV19 and TRBJ1-1, with 9 bases identical to TRBD1. Per the germline V gene, CDR1 is LNHDA and CDR2 is SQIVND (reference sequence). The CDR3 runs 14 residues. The V gene end was trimmed by 5 bases and the J gene end by 5 bases; junction bases not matched to a gene: 6. The CDR3 reads CASSQQGAGTEAFF. The CDR3, as DNA: TGTGCCAGTAGTCAACAGGGGGCAGGGACTGAAGCTTTCTTT.

The chain recombines TRBV7-6 with TRBJ2-7, with TRBD1 identical over 7 bases. The J segment lost 6 bases and the V segment lost 6 bases, leaving 8 bases of the junction unmatched. Per the germline V gene, CDR1 is SGHVS and CDR2 is FNYEAQ. This CDR3 has 13 amino acids. Here the CDR3 reads CASSFGQAGEQYF. CDR3 nucleotide sequence: TGTGCCAGCAGTTTCGGACAGGCCGGCGAGCAGTACTTC. The full variable domain, rest sourced from reference TRBV7-6 and TRBJ2-7, is GAGVSQSPRYKVTKRGQDVALRCDPISGHVSLYWYRQALGQGPEFLTYFNYEAQQDKSGLPNDRFSAERPEGSISTLTIQRTEQRDSAMYRCASSFGQAGEQYFGPGTRLTVT.